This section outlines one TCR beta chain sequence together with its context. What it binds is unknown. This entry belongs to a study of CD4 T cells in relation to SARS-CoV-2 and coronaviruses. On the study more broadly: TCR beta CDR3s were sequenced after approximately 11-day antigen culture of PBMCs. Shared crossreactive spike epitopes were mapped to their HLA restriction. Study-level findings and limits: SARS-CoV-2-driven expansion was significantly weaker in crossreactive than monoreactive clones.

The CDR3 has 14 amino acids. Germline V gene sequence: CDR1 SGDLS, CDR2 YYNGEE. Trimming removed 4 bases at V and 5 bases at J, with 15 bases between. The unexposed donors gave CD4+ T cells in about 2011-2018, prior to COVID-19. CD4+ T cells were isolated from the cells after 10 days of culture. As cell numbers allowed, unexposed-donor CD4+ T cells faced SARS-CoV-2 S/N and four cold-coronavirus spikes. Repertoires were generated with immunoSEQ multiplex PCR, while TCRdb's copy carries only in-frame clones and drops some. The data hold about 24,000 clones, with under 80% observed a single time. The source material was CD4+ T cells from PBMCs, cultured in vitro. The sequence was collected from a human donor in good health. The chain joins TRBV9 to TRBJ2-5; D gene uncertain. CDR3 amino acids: CASSPYWDGETQYF. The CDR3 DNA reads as TGTGCCAGCAGCCCCTACTGGGATGGGGAGACCCAGTACTTC. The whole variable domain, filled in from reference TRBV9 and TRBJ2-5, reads DSGVTQTPKHLITATGQRVTLRCSPRSGDLSVYWYQQSLDQGLQFLIQYYNGEERAKGNILERFSAQQFPDLHSELNLSSLELGDSALYFCASSPYWDGETQYFGPGTRLLVL.